What follows describes a single T cell receptor (beta chain). The data were obtained in a study of PD-1 blockade in classical Hodgkin lymphoma. Generated by immunoSEQ multiplex PCR, the TCRdb table keeps only in-frame clones and is missing some. Of more than 15,000 clones listed, roughly four fifths are singletons. Stated time point: newly diagnosed, previously untreated cHL patient sample. Investigators isolated CD4+ T cells from thawed PBMCs through magnetic negative selection. This TCR derives from a human donor with classical Hodgkin lymphoma. Input material: CD4+ T cells from blood.

The CDR3 nucleotides read TGTGCCAGCAGCTTACGACAAGCGGGAGCTAATCAGCCCCAGCATTTT. Protein sequence: CASSLRQAGANQPQHF. The chain has TRBV5-6 and TRBJ1-5, with D hard to call. Germline CDR1 reads SGHDT; CDR2 reads YYEEEE. This CDR3 region has 16 residues. Trimming cost V 2 bases and J 4 bases, with 16 bases left between them.